This section outlines one TCR beta chain sequence together with its context. As yet, its antigen is unknown. This sample is part of a study of T-cell reconstitution after alpha-beta-depleted transplantation in children. This CDR3 is 20 amino acids long. The germline CDR1 and CDR2 sequences are LGHNA and YNFKEQ. V shed 4 bases, J shed 7 bases, and the junction held 21 bases outside the gene matches. The TCRbeta library incorporated unique molecular identifiers. TCRdb reprocessed the PCR reads via MiXCR and lists one record per CDR3 protein. The table lists about 210,000 distinct CDR3 sequences, roughly 15% of them singletons. Study outcomes and limitations: One year post-transplant, T-cell counts and diversity were largely derived from T cells produced anew.

The sequenced sample was PBMCs, mostly from graft donor cells, obtained 360 days after TCRalphabeta/CD19-depleted stem cell transplant. The chain is built from TRBV4-2 and TRBJ2-1, with 11 bases matching TRBD2. This clonotype was sampled from a male patient under 10 years old who had a stem cell transplant for acute lymphoblastic leukemia, so the T cells may come from the graft donor. The CDR3 here is CASSPTLQGFGTSGTNEQFF. The CDR3 nucleotides are TGTGCCAGCAGCCCAACCTTACAGGGTTTCGGGACTAGCGGCACAAATGAGCAGTTCTTC.